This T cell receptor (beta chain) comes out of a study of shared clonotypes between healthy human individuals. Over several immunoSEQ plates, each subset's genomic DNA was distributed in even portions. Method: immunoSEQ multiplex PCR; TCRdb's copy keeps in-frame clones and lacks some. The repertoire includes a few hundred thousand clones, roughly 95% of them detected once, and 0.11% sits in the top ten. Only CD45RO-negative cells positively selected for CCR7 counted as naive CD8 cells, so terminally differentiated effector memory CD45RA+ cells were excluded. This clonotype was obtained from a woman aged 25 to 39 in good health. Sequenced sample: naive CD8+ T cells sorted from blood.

The CDR3 sequence is CASSYSGLAYEQYF. The CDR3 DNA sequence: TGTGCCAGCAGTTACTCAGGCCTAGCCTACGAGCAGTACTTC. The chain links TRBV6-5 to TRBJ2-7; D ambiguous. The germline CDR1 and CDR2 sequences are MNHEY and SVGAGI. V lost 0 bases to trimming and J lost 2 bases, with 8 bases between them. This CDR3 contains 14 residues.